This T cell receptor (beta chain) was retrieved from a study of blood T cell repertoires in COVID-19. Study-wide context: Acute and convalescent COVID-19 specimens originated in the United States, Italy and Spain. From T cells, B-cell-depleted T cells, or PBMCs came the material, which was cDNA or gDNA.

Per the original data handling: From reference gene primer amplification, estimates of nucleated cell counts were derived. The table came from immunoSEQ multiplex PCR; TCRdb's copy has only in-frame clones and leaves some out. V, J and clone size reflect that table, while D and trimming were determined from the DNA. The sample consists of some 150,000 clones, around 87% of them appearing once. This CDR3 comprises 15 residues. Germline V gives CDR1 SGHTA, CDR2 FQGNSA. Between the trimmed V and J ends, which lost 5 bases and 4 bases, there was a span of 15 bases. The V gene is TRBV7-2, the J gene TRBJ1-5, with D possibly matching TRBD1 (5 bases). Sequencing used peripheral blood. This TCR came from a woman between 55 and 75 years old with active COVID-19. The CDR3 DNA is TGTGCCAGCAGCCCCAATCGGGGGGGGAATCAGCCCCAGCATTTT. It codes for CASSPNRGGNQPQHF.